This T cell receptor (beta chain) was sequenced during a study of blood T cell repertoires in COVID-19. Across the whole study: The samples span acute and convalescent COVID-19 from the United States, Italy and Spain. PBMCs, B-cell-depleted T cells, or T cells provided the cDNA or gDNA that made up the material.

In the authors' methods: It was from reference gene primer amplification that nucleated cell counts were estimated. The assay was immunoSEQ multiplex PCR, and TCRdb's table has in-frame clones only and misses some. Clone size and V and J calls were adopted from that table, with D and trimming inferred from the DNA. The sample includes hundreds of thousands of clones, nearly 90% of them seen just once. The length of the CDR3 is 13 residues. Unmatched junction bases numbered 4, after V lost 5 bases and J lost 10 bases. The germline V gene has CDR1 SGHTA and CDR2 FQGTGA. The chain carries TRBV7-3 and TRBJ2-1; 11 nucleotides align to TRBD2. This receptor was identified in a man between 18 and 29 years old with active or convalescent COVID-19. Sequenced input: peripheral blood. The CDR3 coding sequence is TGTGCCAGCAGCATTATAGCGGGAGGGGAGCAGTTCTTC. It encodes CASSIIAGGEQFF.